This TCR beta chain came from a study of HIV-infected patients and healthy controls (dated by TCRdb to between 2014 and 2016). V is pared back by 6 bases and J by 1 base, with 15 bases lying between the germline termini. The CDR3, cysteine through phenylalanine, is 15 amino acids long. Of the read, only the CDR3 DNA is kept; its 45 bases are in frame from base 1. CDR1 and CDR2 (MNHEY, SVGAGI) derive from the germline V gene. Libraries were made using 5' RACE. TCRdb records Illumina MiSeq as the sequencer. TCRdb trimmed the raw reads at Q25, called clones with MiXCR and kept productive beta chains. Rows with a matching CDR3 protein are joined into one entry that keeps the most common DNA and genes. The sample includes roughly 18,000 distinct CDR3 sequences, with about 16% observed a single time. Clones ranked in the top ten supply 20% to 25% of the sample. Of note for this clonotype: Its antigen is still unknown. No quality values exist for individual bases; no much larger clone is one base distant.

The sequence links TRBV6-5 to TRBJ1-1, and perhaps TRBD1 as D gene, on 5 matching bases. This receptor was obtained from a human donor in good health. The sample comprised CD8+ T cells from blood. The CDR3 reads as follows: CASRHGLGGNTEAFF. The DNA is TGTGCCAGCAGACACGGATTGGGGGGGAACACTGAAGCTTTCTTT.